The 10 T cell receptor beta chains listed next were all sequenced from one sample in a study of T cells after yellow fever vaccination. One entry per CDR3 protein, called by TCRdb with MiXCR from the 5' RACE reads. The table has some 670,000 distinct CDR3 sequences, about 12% seen once. This material consisted of PBMCs, taken on the day of the yellow fever booster vaccination. These receptors were obtained from a man aged 25-45 years who received the YFV17D yellow fever vaccine.

The chain uses TRBV11-2 and TRBJ2-3; TRBD2 matches at 7 bases. This CDR3 is built from 16 residues. Germline CDR1 reads SGHAT; CDR2 reads FQNNGV. V lost 5 bases and J lost 0; bases outside the gene matches: 8. The CDR3 is CASSPGRGGSTDTQYF. The CDR3 region has the DNA TGTGCCAGCAGCCCCGGAAGGGGAGGGAGCACAGATACGCAGTATTTT. Complete variable domain (other parts from reference TRBV11-2 and TRBJ2-3): EAGVAQSPRYKIIEKRQSVAFWCNPISGHATLYWYQQILGQGPKLLIQFQNNGVVDDSQLPKDRFSAERLKGVDSTLKIQPAKLEDSAVYLCASSPGRGGSTDTQYFGPGTRLTVL.

The chain employs TRBV27 and TRBJ2-1; D not resolved. The CDR3 spans 15 residues. Looked up from germline, CDR1 is MNHEY and CDR2 is SMNVEV (reference sequence). V was shortened by 5 bases and J by 8 bases, with 19 bases between the two germline ends. CDR3 region: CASSNKHPRLDEQFF. The DNA of the CDR3 is TGTGCCAGCAGTAACAAACACCCGCGGCTCGATGAGCAGTTCTTC.

The table lists this clonotype with many counts. J is TRBJ2-1 and V is TRBV7-2; D may be TRBD2 (5 bases). The germline V and J ends were trimmed by 5 bases and 0 bases, with 14 bases remaining between them. The CDR3 is 16 amino acids. The germline V gene encodes CDR1 SGHTA and CDR2 FQGNSA. Here the CDR3 DNA reads TGTGCCAGCAGCCCCCCGGACTCGAGCTCCTACAATGAGCAGTTCTTC. The encoded protein is CASSPPDSSSYNEQFF.

This clonotype was counted at least ten times. The junction shows a germline mismatch at one end, possibly a read error. This chain joins TRBV20-1 and TRBJ2-7; TRBD2 matches at 7 bases. The germline CDR1 and CDR2 sequences are DFQATT and SNEGSKA (reference sequence). The CDR3 runs 11 residues. As DNA, the CDR3 is TGCAGTGCTCGAACCCCTAGCGGCGTCTCTTTC. It is translated as CSARTPSGVSF.

This clonotype was counted ten times or more. The rearrangement links TRBV5-1 to TRBJ2-1; D not certain. V lost 1 base to trimming and J lost 8 bases, with 4 bases between them. CDR3 length: 11 residues. Per germline, CDR1 SGHRS and CDR2 YFSETQ. This CDR3 is CASSLIDEQFF. The CDR3 DNA follows: TGCGCCAGCAGCTTGATAGATGAGCAGTTCTTC.

A few counts support this clonotype. The rearrangement uses TRBV5-6 and TRBJ2-7; 10 bases align to TRBD1. The germline V gene encodes CDR1 SGHDT and CDR2 YYEEEE. This CDR3 contains 14 residues. V lost 2 bases and J lost 5; bases outside the gene matches: 4. The chain's CDR3 is CASSFGTGVDEQYF. In nucleotides, the CDR3 is TGTGCCAGCAGCTTCGGGACAGGGGTCGACGAGCAGTACTTC.

This clonotype has a handful of counts. The CDR3 spells CASSDRVAPYEQYF. For the CDR3, the DNA is TGTGCCAGCAGCGACAGGGTCGCACCCTACGAGCAGTACTTC. The genes are TRBV9 and TRBJ2-7, with D possibly being TRBD1 (6 bases). The CDR3 consists of 14 residues. V lost 3 bases and J 2 bases, leaving 12 bases between the germline ends. Germline-derived CDR1 and CDR2 are SGDLS and YYNGEE.

This clonotype was observed a few times. This rearrangement joins TRBV5-1 to TRBJ2-7; 10 bases fit TRBD2. CDR1 and CDR2 (germline): SGHRS, YFSETQ. There are 16 residues in the CDR3. With 0 bases clipped from V and 4 bases from J, the junction kept 7 bases outside the gene matches. The CDR3 sequence is CASSLGLTSGVYEQYF. The CDR3 DNA is TGCGCCAGCAGCTTGGGGCTAACTAGCGGGGTATACGAGCAGTACTTC.

This clonotype occurred a few times. The gene calls are TRBV28 and TRBJ2-5, with D uncertain. The CDR3 extends over 16 amino acids. The V end lost 3 bases, the J end lost 1 base, and 15 bases lay between the germline ends. The germline CDR1 and CDR2 sequences are MDHEN and SYDVKM. CDR3 DNA: TGTGCCAGCAGTTTTATTAGTCCAAGGCGCCAAGAGACCCAGTACTTC. The encoded protein is CASSFISPRRQETQYF.

This clonotype has just a few counts. The chain joins TRBV12-5 to TRBJ2-1; unclear D gene. The V gene's germline CDR1 is LGHNT and CDR2 FRNRAP. V was pared by 0 bases and J by 0 bases, with 15 bases between. The CDR3 has 18 amino acids. The CDR3 nucleotides read TGTGCTAGTGGTTTGGTACGGTCTCCCGGAAGCTCCTACAATGAGCAGTTCTTC. Translating it yields CASGLVRSPGSSYNEQFF.